What follows describes a single T cell receptor beta chain. What it binds is not known. This sample stems from a study of CD8 T cells in ankylosing spondylitis. General observations from the study: Reactive arthritis synovial fluid and blood previously showed some of these motif variants. A motif in TCR beta, a set of 8 or 9 highly homologous variants, appeared characteristic of ankylosing spondylitis blood. Significant enrichment of disease-linked clones was reportedly seen in matched ankylosing spondylitis synovial fluid.

Scientists made TCR beta libraries using quantitative 5'-RACE with molecular barcodes. A single record per CDR3 protein comes from TCRdb applying MiXCR to the 5' RACE reads. The table shows about 150,000 distinct CDR3 sequences, with approximately 48% occurring only once. Germline loops: CDR1 SGDLS, CDR2 YYNGEE. V was shortened by 2 bases and J by 7 bases, with 19 bases between the two germline ends. This CDR3 comprises 16 residues. The genes are TRBV9 and TRBJ2-1, with D tentatively TRBD1 (5 bases). Sequencing was carried out using synovial fluid, either unsorted or a sorted T cell fraction (not recorded which). This TCR came from a male donor with ankylosing spondylitis. The CDR3 loop is CASSVSRVRIWNEQFF. CDR3 coding DNA: TGTGCCAGCAGCGTCTCCAGGGTGAGGATATGGAATGAGCAGTTCTTC. Together with reference TRBV9 and TRBJ2-1, the CDR3 gives the full variable domain: DSGVTQTPKHLITATGQRVTLRCSPRSGDLSVYWYQQSLDQGLQFLIQYYNGEERAKGNILERFSAQQFPDLHSELNLSSLELGDSALYFCASSVSRVRIWNEQFFGPGTRLTVL.